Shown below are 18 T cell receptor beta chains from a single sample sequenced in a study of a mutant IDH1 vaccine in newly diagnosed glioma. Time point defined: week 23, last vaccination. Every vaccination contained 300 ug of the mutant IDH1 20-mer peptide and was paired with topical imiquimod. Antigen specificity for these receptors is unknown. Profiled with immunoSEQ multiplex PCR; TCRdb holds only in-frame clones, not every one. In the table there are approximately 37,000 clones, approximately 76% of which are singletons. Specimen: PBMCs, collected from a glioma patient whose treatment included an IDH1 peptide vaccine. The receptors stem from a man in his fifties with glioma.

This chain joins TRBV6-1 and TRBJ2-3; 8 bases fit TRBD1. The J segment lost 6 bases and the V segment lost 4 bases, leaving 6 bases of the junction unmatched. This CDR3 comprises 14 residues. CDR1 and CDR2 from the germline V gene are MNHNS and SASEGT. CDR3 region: CASSGTGYYDTQYF. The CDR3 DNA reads TGTGCCAGCAGTGGGACAGGGTATTATGATACGCAGTATTTT.

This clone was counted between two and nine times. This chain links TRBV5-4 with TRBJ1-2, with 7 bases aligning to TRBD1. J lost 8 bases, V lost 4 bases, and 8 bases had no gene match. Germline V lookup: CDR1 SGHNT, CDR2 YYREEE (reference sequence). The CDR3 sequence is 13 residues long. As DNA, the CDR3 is TGTGCCAGCAGCGCTACAGGGGTGGAGGGCTACACCTTC. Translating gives CASSATGVEGYTF.

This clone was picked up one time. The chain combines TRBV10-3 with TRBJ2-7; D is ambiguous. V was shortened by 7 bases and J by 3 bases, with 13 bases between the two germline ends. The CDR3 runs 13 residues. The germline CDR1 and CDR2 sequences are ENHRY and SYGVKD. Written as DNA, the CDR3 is TGTGCCATCACTGTCCAAGCTGACTACGAGCAGTACTTC. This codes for CAITVQADYEQYF.

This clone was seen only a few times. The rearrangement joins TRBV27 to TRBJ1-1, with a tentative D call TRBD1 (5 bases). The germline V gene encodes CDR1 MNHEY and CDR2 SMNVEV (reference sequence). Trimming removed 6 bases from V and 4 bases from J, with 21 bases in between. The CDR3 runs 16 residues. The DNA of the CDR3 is TGTGCCAGCAGCCCCCGGGGCACCCGCCAGGGCACTGAAGCTTTCTTT. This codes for CASSPRGTRQGTEAFF.

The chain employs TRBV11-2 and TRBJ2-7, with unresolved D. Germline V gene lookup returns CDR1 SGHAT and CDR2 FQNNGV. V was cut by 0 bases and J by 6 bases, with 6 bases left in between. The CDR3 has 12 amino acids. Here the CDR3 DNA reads TGTGCCAGCAGCTTAGAAGTTACCGAGCAGTACTTC. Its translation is CASSLEVTEQYF.

The CDR3 is CASSETVEGATLQPQHF. The DNA for the CDR3 is TGTGCCAGCAGTGAAACCGTTGAAGGGGCAACGTTGCAGCCCCAGCATTTT. V gene TRBV2 combines with J gene TRBJ1-5; D may be TRBD1 (5 bases). Per the germline V gene, CDR1 is SNHLY and CDR2 is FYNNEI. Trimming removed 2 bases at V and 7 bases at J, with 21 bases between. This CDR3 comprises 17 residues.

The CDR3: CASSSQTGVSGGELFF. The CDR3 region has the DNA TGTGCCAGCAGCTCCCAGACAGGGGTTAGTGGCGGGGAGCTGTTTTTT. The chain recombines TRBV7-3 with TRBJ2-2; 8 bases line up with TRBD1. There are 16 residues in the CDR3. The V segment lost 4 bases and the J segment 7 bases; nucleotides outside the gene matches: 11. Germline V lookup: CDR1 SGHTA, CDR2 FQGTGA. Supplemented by reference TRBV7-3 and TRBJ2-2, the full variable domain reads GAGVSQTPSNKVTEKGKYVELRCDPISGHTALYWYRQSLGQGPEFLIYFQGTGAADDSGLPNDRFFAVRPEGSVSTLKIQRTERGDSAVYLCASSSQTGVSGGELFFGEGSRLTVL.

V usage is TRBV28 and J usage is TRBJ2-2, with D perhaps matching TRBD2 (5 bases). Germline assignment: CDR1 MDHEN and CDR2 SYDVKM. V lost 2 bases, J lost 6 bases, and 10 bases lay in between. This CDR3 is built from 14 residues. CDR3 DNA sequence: TGTGCCAGCAGTTTAAGGGTCGGGGCCGGGGAGCTGTTTTTT. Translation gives CASSLRVGAGELFF.

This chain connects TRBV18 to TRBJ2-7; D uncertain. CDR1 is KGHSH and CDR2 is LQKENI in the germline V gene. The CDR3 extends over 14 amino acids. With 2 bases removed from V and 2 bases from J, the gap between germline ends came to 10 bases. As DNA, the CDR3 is TGTGCCAGCTCACCAGCTCCCAGTACCTACGAGCAGTACTTC. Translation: CASSPAPSTYEQYF.

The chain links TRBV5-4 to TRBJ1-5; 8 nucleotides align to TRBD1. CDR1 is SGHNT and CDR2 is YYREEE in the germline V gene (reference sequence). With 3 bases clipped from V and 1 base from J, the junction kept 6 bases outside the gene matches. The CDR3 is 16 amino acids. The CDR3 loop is CASSWTGQGSNQPQHF. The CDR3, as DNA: TGTGCCAGCAGCTGGACCGGACAGGGAAGCAATCAGCCCCAGCATTTT.

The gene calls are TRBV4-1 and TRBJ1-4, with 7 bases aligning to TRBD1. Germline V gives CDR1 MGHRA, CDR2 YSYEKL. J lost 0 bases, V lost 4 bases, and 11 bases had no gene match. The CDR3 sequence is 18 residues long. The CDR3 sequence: CASSPTRQGPATNEKLFF. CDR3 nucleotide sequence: TGCGCCAGCAGCCCGACCCGACAGGGACCTGCAACTAATGAAAAACTGTTTTTT.

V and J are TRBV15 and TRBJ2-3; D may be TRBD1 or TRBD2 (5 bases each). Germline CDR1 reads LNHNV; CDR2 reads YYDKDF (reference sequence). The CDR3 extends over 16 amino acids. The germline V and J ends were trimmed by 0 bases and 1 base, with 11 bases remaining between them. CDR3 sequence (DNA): TGTGCCACCAGCAGAGATGGGGGAAGTGGCACAGATACGCAGTATTTT. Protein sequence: CATSRDGGSGTDTQYF.

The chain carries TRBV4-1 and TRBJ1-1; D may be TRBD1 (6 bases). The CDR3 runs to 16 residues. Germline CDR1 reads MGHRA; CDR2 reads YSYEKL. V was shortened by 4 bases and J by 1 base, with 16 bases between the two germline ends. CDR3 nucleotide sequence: TGCGCCAGCAGCCTCGGTCCGGGACAAACGAACACTGAAGCTTTCTTT. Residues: CASSLGPGQTNTEAFF.

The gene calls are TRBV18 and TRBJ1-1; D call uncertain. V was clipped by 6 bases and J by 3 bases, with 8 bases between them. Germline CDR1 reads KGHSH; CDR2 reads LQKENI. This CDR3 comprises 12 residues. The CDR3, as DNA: TGTGCCAGCTCCCCCAGTTACACTGAAGCTTTCTTT. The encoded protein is CASSPSYTEAFF. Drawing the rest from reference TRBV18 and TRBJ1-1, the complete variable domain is NAGVMQNPRHLVRRRGQEARLRCSPMKGHSHVYWYRQLPEEGLKFMVYLQKENIIDESGMPKERFSAEFPKEGPSILRIQQVVRGDSAAYFCASSPSYTEAFFGQGTRLTVV.

The CDR3 spells CSDRTGGREQFF. For the CDR3, the DNA is TGCAGCGACCGGACAGGGGGCAGGGAGCAGTTCTTC. The genes are TRBV29-1 and TRBJ2-1; 11 bases are a match to TRBD1. The V gene's germline CDR1 is SQVTM and CDR2 ANQGSEA. The length of the CDR3 is 12 residues. The ends lost 7 bases at V and 10 bases at J; junction bases unmatched: 6.

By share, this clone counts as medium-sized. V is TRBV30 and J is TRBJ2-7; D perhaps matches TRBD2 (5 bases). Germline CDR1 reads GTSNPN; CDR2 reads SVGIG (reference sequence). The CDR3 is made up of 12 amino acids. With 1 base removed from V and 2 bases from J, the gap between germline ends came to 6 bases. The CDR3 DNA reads TGTGCCTGGAGTGAAGCGGCCTACGAGCAGTACTTC. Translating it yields CAWSEAAYEQYF.

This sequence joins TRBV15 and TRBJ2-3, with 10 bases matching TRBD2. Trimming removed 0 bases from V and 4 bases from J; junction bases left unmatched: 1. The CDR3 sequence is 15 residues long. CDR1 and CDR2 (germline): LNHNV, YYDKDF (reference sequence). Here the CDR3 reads CATSREAGGPDTQYF. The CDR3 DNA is TGTGCCACCAGCAGAGAAGCGGGGGGGCCAGATACGCAGTATTTT.

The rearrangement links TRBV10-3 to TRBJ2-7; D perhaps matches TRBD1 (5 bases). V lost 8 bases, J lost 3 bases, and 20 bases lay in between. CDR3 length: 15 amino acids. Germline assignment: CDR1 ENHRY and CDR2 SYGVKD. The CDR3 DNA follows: TGTGCCATCCGGCCCGTCCCAGACAGACACTACGAGCAGTACTTC. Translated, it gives CAIRPVPDRHYEQYF.